This is a list of T cell receptor beta chains from one sample in a study of blood T cells in healthy people across ages. Using its own MiXCR run on the 5' RACE reads, TCRdb lists one record per CDR3 protein. The data show about 670,000 distinct CDR3 sequences, under 65% seen once. The sample consisted of blood. These receptor sequences come from a woman over 75 in good health. CDR3s include the opening cysteine and the closing phenylalanine or tryptophan. The D gene is left open where the match is weak.

J gene: TRBJ2-1
V gene: TRBV20-1
D gene: TRBD2
CDR3 protein: CSSYNLRTSGGQGEQFF

J gene: TRBJ2-3
V gene: TRBV12-3/TRBV12-4
D gene: TRBD1
CDR3 protein: CASSATGQGRRNTQYF

J gene: TRBJ2-7
V gene: TRBV12-3/TRBV12-4
D gene: TRBD1
CDR3 protein: CASSPGGTGIGSYDEQYF

J gene: TRBJ2-3
V gene: TRBV5-1
D gene: TRBD2
CDR3 protein: CASSLAVLAGSTDTQYF

J gene: -
V gene: TRBV20-1
D gene: TRBD2
CDR3 protein: CSARKTSDSYNEQYF

J gene: TRBJ2-7
V gene: TRBV11-2
D gene: TRBD2
CDR3 protein: CASSLAWRGRKTYEQYF

J gene: TRBJ2-6
V gene: TRBV12-3/TRBV12-4
D gene: TRBD2
CDR3 protein: CASSLSRGLARISGANVLTF

J gene: TRBJ2-7
V gene: TRBV7-9
D gene: TRBD1
CDR3 protein: CASSSGQGFNEQYF

J gene: TRBJ2-2
V gene: TRBV5-1
D gene: TRBD1
CDR3 protein: CASSLNGQGTGELFF

J gene: TRBJ2-1
V gene: TRBV2
D gene: TRBD2
CDR3 protein: CASSVLAGGPDEQFF

J gene: TRBJ1-1
V gene: TRBV7-6
D gene: -
CDR3 protein: CASSLTAMNTEAFF

J gene: TRBJ1-2
V gene: TRBV7-2
D gene: -
CDR3 protein: CASSKDRFSYGYTF

J gene: TRBJ2-4
V gene: TRBV11-3
D gene: -
CDR3 protein: CASSTSGGRKYF

J gene: TRBJ2-7
V gene: TRBV4-1
D gene: -
CDR3 protein: CASSQDVWAKHYEQYF

J gene: TRBJ2-3
V gene: TRBV20-1
D gene: -
CDR3 protein: CSARDRRAVTDTQYF

J gene: TRBJ2-1
V gene: TRBV18
D gene: TRBD2
CDR3 protein: CASSPQGLAGGGGEQFF

J gene: TRBJ2-7
V gene: TRBV9
D gene: -
CDR3 protein: CASSSRGWGEVYEQYF

J gene: TRBJ1-1
V gene: TRBV7-2
D gene: TRBD1
CDR3 protein: CASSSSPLGQTLTEAFF

J gene: TRBJ2-6
V gene: TRBV6-2/TRBV6-3
D gene: -
CDR3 protein: CASSVRDRVNSGANVLTF

J gene: TRBJ2-1
V gene: TRBV27
D gene: -
CDR3 protein: CASTPLAAYQPQFF

J gene: TRBJ1-6
V gene: TRBV7-8
D gene: -
CDR3 protein: CASSLADSRNSPLHF

J gene: -
V gene: TRBV3-1
D gene: -
CDR3 protein: CASSQGAEEWTYEQYF

J gene: TRBJ1-1
V gene: TRBV6-1
D gene: -
CDR3 protein: CASSRLGVAEAFF

J gene: TRBJ2-3
V gene: TRBV12-3/TRBV12-4
D gene: -
CDR3 protein: CASSRRWADTQYF

J gene: TRBJ2-7
V gene: TRBV7-9
D gene: TRBD2
CDR3 protein: CASSFSGGAVNEQYF

J gene: TRBJ2-1
V gene: TRBV7-3
D gene: TRBD2
CDR3 protein: CASSLGASGRAVYNEQFF

J gene: TRBJ2-1
V gene: TRBV14
D gene: TRBD1
CDR3 protein: CASSLPGTAYNEQFF

J gene: TRBJ2-1
V gene: TRBV6-5
D gene: TRBD2
CDR3 protein: CASSYLPSGRFF

J gene: TRBJ1-5
V gene: TRBV27
D gene: -
CDR3 protein: CASSYGSHQPQHF

J gene: TRBJ1-1
V gene: TRBV11-1
D gene: -
CDR3 protein: CASSQPAQGMNTEAFF

J gene: TRBJ2-1
V gene: TRBV6-6
D gene: -
CDR3 protein: CASTGARAQHNEQFF

J gene: TRBJ2-7
V gene: TRBV20-1
D gene: TRBD2
CDR3 protein: CSAGGTSGSVFSYEQYF

J gene: TRBJ2-5
V gene: TRBV11-2
D gene: -
CDR3 protein: CASSLDSSDQETQYF

J gene: TRBJ1-1
V gene: TRBV12-3/TRBV12-4
D gene: TRBD1
CDR3 protein: CASSLYRGSVGTEAFF

J gene: TRBJ2-1
V gene: TRBV12-3/TRBV12-4
D gene: TRBD2
CDR3 protein: CASSRTSGSLDEQFF

J gene: -
V gene: TRBV10-3
D gene: -
CDR3 protein: CAINQGNEQYF

J gene: -
V gene: TRBV7-6
D gene: -
CDR3 protein: CASSLASGVGGVYEQYF

J gene: TRBJ1-1
V gene: TRBV6-5
D gene: -
CDR3 protein: CASSLRDMNTEAFF

J gene: TRBJ2-1
V gene: TRBV7-2
D gene: TRBD2
CDR3 protein: CASSLAGSSGGCEQFF

J gene: TRBJ2-3
V gene: TRBV7-2
D gene: TRBD1
CDR3 protein: CASSTPLPGQVTSTDTQYF

J gene: TRBJ1-5
V gene: TRBV29-1
D gene: -
CDR3 protein: CSVGWADSNQPQHF

J gene: TRBJ2-1
V gene: TRBV7-2
D gene: -
CDR3 protein: CASSVLAWPPEQFF

J gene: TRBJ2-3
V gene: TRBV11-2
D gene: TRBD2
CDR3 protein: CASRTLWASGGPAGGTDTQYF